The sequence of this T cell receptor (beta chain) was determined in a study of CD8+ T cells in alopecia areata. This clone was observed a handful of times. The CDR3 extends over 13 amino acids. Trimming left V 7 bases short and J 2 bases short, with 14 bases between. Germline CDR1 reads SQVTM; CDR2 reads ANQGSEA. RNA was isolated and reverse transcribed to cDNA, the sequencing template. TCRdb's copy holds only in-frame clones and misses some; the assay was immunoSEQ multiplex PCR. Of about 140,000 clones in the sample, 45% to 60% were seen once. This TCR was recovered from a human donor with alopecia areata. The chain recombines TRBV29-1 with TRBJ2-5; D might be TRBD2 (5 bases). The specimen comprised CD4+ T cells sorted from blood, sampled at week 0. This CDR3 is CSAASSGQETQYF. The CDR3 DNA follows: TGCAGCGCCGCCAGTTCGGGACAAGAGACCCAGTACTTC.